A single sample is the source of the 2 T cell receptor beta chains below, sequenced in a study of control samples from healthy donors and cancer patients. TCRdb keeps only in-frame clones here, not all; method: immunoSEQ multiplex PCR. Among 130,000 to 150,000 clones listed, around 94% were seen once. The specimen was PBMCs. These receptors all come from a man aged 60-69 years with colorectal cancer.

The CDR3, as DNA: TGTGCCAGCAGCTATAGCCCCCAATCGGGGGGGTACTTGGATACGCAGTATTTT. Protein: CASSYSPQSGGYLDTQYF. This chain connects TRBV7-2 to TRBJ2-3, with 8 bases aligning to TRBD2. The J segment lost 6 bases and the V segment lost 4 bases, leaving 18 bases of the junction unmatched. Germline values: CDR1 SGHTA, CDR2 FQGNSA. The CDR3 covers 18 residues.

The V and J genes are TRBV30 and TRBJ1-5; D gene unclear. Germline V gene sequence: CDR1 GTSNPN, CDR2 SVGIG (reference sequence). This CDR3 is 14 amino acids long. V was cut by 1 base and J by 2 bases, with 9 bases left in between. The CDR3 is CAWSAGSRNQPQHF. CDR3 in DNA: TGTGCCTGGAGTGCAGGATCCCGCAATCAGCCCCAGCATTTT.